This T cell receptor (beta chain) was observed in a study of cytomegalovirus exposure and HLA in healthy donors. PCR was performed using 60 Vbeta and 13 Jbeta primers. Some clones are missing from TCRdb's copy, which holds only in-frame ones; the method was immunoSEQ multiplex PCR. The sample consists of over 80,000 clones, about four fifths of them appearing once. Germline CDR1 LGHNT, CDR2 FRNRAP. V dropped 1 base and J dropped 6; count of bases not matched to a gene: 9. The CDR3 has 16 residues. The sequencing sample was made of PBMCs. The V call is TRBV12-5, the J call TRBJ2-1; 7 bases agree with TRBD2. This TCR came from a woman in her forties in good health and CMV-seronegative. In DNA form, the CDR3 reads TGTGCTAGTGGTTTGGGCCCTAGCGGCGTACCCAATGAGCAGTTCTTC. Translation gives CASGLGPSGVPNEQFF.